This TCR beta chain emerged from a study of neurological immune-mediated disorders. The cDNA came from 5'RACE with 10-nucleotide random UMIs. TCRdb analysed the 5' RACE reads with MiXCR anew, one entry per CDR3 protein. The table records about 60,000 distinct CDR3 sequences, 3.5% to 4.5% of them present only once. This clonotype was counted ten times or more. Unsorted libraries came from 2 million PBMCs stored at -80 °C. CDR1 and CDR2 from the germline V gene are SGHDN and FVKESK. V lost 0 bases, J lost 14 bases, and 7 bases stayed unmatched. The CDR3 has 13 amino acids. The chain carries TRBV14 and TRBJ2-1, with 7 bases fitting TRBD2. The source is a woman in her fifties or sixties with multiple sclerosis. Sequenced material: PBMCs. The CDR3 DNA is TGTGCCAGCAGCCAAGATTTAGGCGGGAGTGAGTTCTTC. This encodes CASSQDLGGSEFF.